This entry lists 22 T cell receptor beta chains sequenced from one sample in a study of PD-1 blockade in classical Hodgkin lymphoma (dated by TCRdb to about 2020). The sample's time point label, in plain terms: cycle 1 day 1 (C1D1), immediately before nivolumab initiation. Every trial patient had relapsed following autologous stem cell transplantation, and prior brentuximab vedotin exposure was what differed among cohorts A, B and C. Library generation was performed with the immunoSEQ multiplex PCR assay. TCRdb retrieved this table from immuneACCESS and kept in-frame rearrangements only. Not all clones are present; in checked studies, unresolved V genes account for under half, and no reason is known for the remainder. Within this sample are around 45,000 clones, with more than 70% of them counted one time only. The ten largest clones take up roughly a tenth of the sample. The sequences come from peripheral blood mononuclear cells (PBMCs), collected at baseline. The receptors were sampled from a human donor with classical Hodgkin lymphoma.

The chain combines TRBV7-6 with TRBJ1-1, with a tentative D call TRBD1 (6 bases). There are 14 residues in the CDR3. In germline, CDR1 is SGHVS, CDR2 FNYEAQ. Deletions cut 2 bases from V and 4 bases from J, with 11 bases between. This chain's CDR3 is CASSLTGGATEAFF. Written as DNA, the CDR3 is TGTGCCAGCAGCTTAACGGGGGGGGCCACTGAAGCTTTCTTT.

The rearrangement joins TRBV28 to TRBJ1-6; 10 bases are a match to TRBD1. The germline V gene encodes CDR1 MDHEN and CDR2 SYDVKM. The V segment lost 2 bases and the J segment 8 bases; nucleotides outside the gene matches: 3. The CDR3 is made up of 15 amino acids. The DNA for the CDR3 is TGTGCCAGCAGTTTAGCGACAGGGGGCTATTCACCCCTCCACTTT. This gives the protein CASSLATGGYSPLHF.

The chain links TRBV11-2 to TRBJ2-2; D is uncertain. Germline V gene data show CDR1 as SGHAT and CDR2 as FQNNGV. With 1 base removed from V and 6 bases from J, the gap between germline ends came to 6 bases. This CDR3 has 13 residues. CDR3 protein: CASSLGSPGELFF. DNA of the CDR3: TGTGCCAGCAGCTTAGGATCCCCCGGGGAGCTGTTTTTT.

The chain recombines TRBV5-3 with TRBJ2-1, with D maybe TRBD1 (6 bases). TRBV5-3 is labeled an ORF, and its function is uncertain. V was cut by 0 bases and J by 13 bases, with 8 bases left in between. The CDR3 sequence is 11 residues long. CDR3 DNA: TGTGCCAGAAGCTTGGGACAGGCTCAGTTCTTC. Translating it yields CARSLGQAQFF.

The chain has TRBV6-6 and TRBJ1-1, with 9 positions matching TRBD1. In germline, CDR1 is MNHNY, CDR2 SVGAGI (reference sequence). CDR3 length equals 13 residues. Trimming at V came to 6 bases and at J to 4 bases, leaving 3 bases not matched to a gene. The CDR3 is CASRTGGFTEAFF. CDR3 nucleotides: TGTGCCAGCAGAACAGGGGGCTTCACTGAAGCTTTCTTT.

This clone came up once. The V gene is TRBV27, the J gene TRBJ2-7; either TRBD1 or TRBD2 may fit D (5 bases each). Germline CDR1 MNHEY, CDR2 SMNVEV (reference sequence). Trimming removed 2 bases from V and 5 bases from J, with 16 bases in between. This CDR3 spans 15 amino acids. The CDR3 is CASSLGDPGFNEQYF. In DNA, the CDR3 is TGTGCCAGCAGTTTAGGGGACCCAGGGTTCAACGAGCAGTACTTC.

The J gene is TRBJ2-1, the V gene TRBV27; a weak D match, TRBD2 (6 bases). With 4 bases removed from V and 4 bases from J, the gap between germline ends came to 20 bases. CDR1 MNHEY and CDR2 SMNVEV come from the germline V gene (reference sequence). The length of the CDR3 is 17 residues. CDR3 sequence: CASSSANRRTTYNEQFF. The CDR3 DNA sequence: TGTGCCAGCAGTTCGGCAAATCGTAGGACTACATACAATGAGCAGTTCTTC.

This sequence joins TRBV7-3 and TRBJ2-3, with a weak D call TRBD1 (5 bases). CDR1 and CDR2 (germline): SGHTA, FQGTGA. The CDR3 is 15 residues long. Trimming left V 1 base short and J 4 bases short, with 12 bases between. CDR3 residues: CASSLIRREADTQYF. CDR3 DNA sequence: TGTGCCAGCAGCTTAATTCGCAGGGAAGCAGATACGCAGTATTTT.

The count of this clone is one. The rearrangement links TRBV28 to TRBJ2-5; possibly TRBD2 for D (5 bases). The CDR3 loop spans 14 amino acids. With 4 bases removed from V and 2 bases from J, the gap between germline ends came to 11 bases. Germline CDR1 is MDHEN and CDR2 is SYDVKM. The CDR3 DNA follows: TGTGCCAGCAGTTCCAAAGCGGCGCAAGAGACCCAGTACTTC. This gives the protein CASSSKAAQETQYF.

The chain uses TRBV6-5 and TRBJ2-5; 9 nucleotides agree with TRBD2. The germline V gene has CDR1 MNHEY and CDR2 SVGAGI. The CDR3 runs 14 residues. V lost 4 bases to trimming and J lost 5 bases; unmatched junction nucleotides: 5. The CDR3 sequence: CASSLTSGGETQYF. Written as DNA, the CDR3 is TGTGCCAGCAGTTTGACTAGCGGAGGGGAGACCCAGTACTTC.

This rearrangement joins TRBV5-1 to TRBJ1-2, with 7 bases fitting TRBD1. Germline-derived CDR1 and CDR2 are SGHRS and YFSETQ. After removal of 3 bases from V and 6 bases from J, the junction contained 17 bases not matched to a gene. This CDR3 contains 17 residues. Here the CDR3 reads CASSSSILTTGINGYTF. DNA of the CDR3: TGCGCCAGCAGCTCCTCAATCCTGACGACAGGGATCAATGGCTACACCTTC.

V is TRBV6-1 and J is TRBJ2-7; 9 bases match TRBD1. Per the germline V gene, CDR1 is MNHNS and CDR2 is SASEGT. V dropped 0 bases and J dropped 1; count of bases not matched to a gene: 1. This CDR3 has 15 residues. This CDR3 is CASSEAGTGSYEQYF. As DNA, the CDR3 is TGTGCCAGCAGTGAAGCCGGGACAGGGTCCTACGAGCAGTACTTC.

The chain joins TRBV4-3 to TRBJ1-1, with D possibly matching TRBD1 (6 bases). The V gene lost 4 bases and the J gene lost 5 bases, with 14 bases spanning the gap. From germline, CDR1 is LGHNA and CDR2 YSLEER. This CDR3 spans 14 amino acids. The CDR3: CASSRLGGMTEAFF. The DNA for the CDR3 is TGCGCCAGCAGCCGGTTAGGGGGGATGACTGAAGCTTTCTTT.

CDR3 nucleotides: TGTGCCAGCAGCTTATGGAGGGATTCCTACGAGCAGTACTTC. It specifies CASSLWRDSYEQYF. The chain combines TRBV7-9 with TRBJ2-7, with D tentatively TRBD2 (6 bases). This CDR3 has 14 residues. The germline V gene encodes CDR1 SEHNR and CDR2 FQNEAQ (reference sequence). V lost 2 bases and J lost 1, with 9 bases in between.

The CDR3 DNA reads TGTGCCAGCAGCGAAAAATCGTTAACGGGACAGGGGGAGCTGTTTTTT. As protein: CASSEKSLTGQGELFF. The rearrangement uses TRBV5-4 and TRBJ2-2; 7 bases line up with TRBD1. This CDR3 contains 16 residues. The V gene end was trimmed by 4 bases and the J gene end by 8 bases; junction bases not matched to a gene: 14. Germline V lookup: CDR1 SGHNT, CDR2 YYREEE (reference sequence).

For the CDR3, the DNA is TGTGCCAGCAGCGTAGTCGTGGGCCCCTCCTACAATGAGCAGTTCTTC. Amino acids: CASSVVVGPSYNEQFF. The chain carries TRBV9 and TRBJ2-1; unclear D gene. Germline loops: CDR1 SGDLS, CDR2 YYNGEE. The CDR3 runs to 16 residues. The V end lost 0 bases, the J end lost 0 bases, and 10 bases lay between the germline ends. The variable domain in full, completed from reference TRBV9 and TRBJ2-1, reads DSGVTQTPKHLITATGQRVTLRCSPRSGDLSVYWYQQSLDQGLQFLIQYYNGEERAKGNILERFSAQQFPDLHSELNLSSLELGDSALYFCASSVVVGPSYNEQFFGPGTRLTVL.

This chain links TRBV11-1 with TRBJ2-7; 10 positions agree with TRBD1. The CDR3 contains 16 residues. V lost 5 bases and J lost 2; bases outside the gene matches: 9. Looked up from germline, CDR1 is SGHAT and CDR2 is FQDESV (reference sequence). Written as DNA, the CDR3 is TGTGCCAGCAGCCCCCCGACAGGGGGCCCTACCTACGAGCAGTACTTC. Its translation: CASSPPTGGPTYEQYF.

V is TRBV6-1 and J is TRBJ2-2; TRBD1 agrees at 7 bases. Germline values: CDR1 MNHNS, CDR2 SASEGT. V shed 4 bases, J shed 0 bases, and the junction held 5 bases outside the gene matches. The CDR3 length is 16 residues. Here the CDR3 DNA reads TGTGCCAGCAGTGTACGACAGGGTTCGAACACCGGGGAGCTGTTTTTT. Its translation: CASSVRQGSNTGELFF.

This chain links TRBV5-6 with TRBJ1-6, with D unclear. Trimming left V 6 bases short and J 7 bases short, with 11 bases between. In germline, CDR1 is SGHDT, CDR2 YYEEEE. The CDR3 is 13 residues long. The CDR3 DNA sequence: TGTGCCAGCATCCGGACGGAAAATTCACCCCTCCACTTT. Translating it yields CASIRTENSPLHF.

This clone was detected only a few times. The V call is TRBV25-1, the J call TRBJ2-4; 12 bases are a match to TRBD2. V was pared by 8 bases and J by 7 bases, with 0 bases of the junction left unmatched. Per germline, CDR1 MGHDK and CDR2 SYGVNS. The CDR3 totals 12 residues. CDR3 protein: CASGTSGNIQYF. In nucleotides, the CDR3 is TGTGCCAGCGGGACTAGCGGGAACATTCAGTACTTC.

The chain links TRBV28 to TRBJ2-7, with no clear D. V gave up 8 bases and J gave up 6 bases, with 14 bases separating them. Germline lookup yields CDR1 MDHEN and CDR2 SYDVKM. The CDR3 loop spans 12 amino acids. The chain's CDR3 is CASGGVGFEQYF. DNA of the CDR3: TGTGCCAGCGGCGGAGTTGGGTTCGAGCAGTACTTC.

The rearrangement joins TRBV19 to TRBJ1-4; TRBD1 might be the D (6 bases). Germline CDR1 reads LNHDA; CDR2 reads SQIVND (reference sequence). Trimming took 7 bases from V and 0 from J, leaving 9 bases between them. The CDR3 runs to 14 residues. For the CDR3, the DNA is TGTGCCAGTACCAGGGGAACAACTAATGAAAAACTGTTTTTT. Its protein is CASTRGTTNEKLFF.